This entry features one T cell receptor beta chain sequence. Generated by immunoSEQ multiplex PCR, the TCRdb table keeps only in-frame clones and is missing some. The sample lists 200,000 to 250,000 clones, 82% seen once, with about 3.4% in the top ten. This sample was included in a study of blood T cell repertoires in COVID-19. Germline CDR1 SGHNT, CDR2 YYREEE (reference sequence). Trimming cost V 0 bases and J 4 bases; bases outside gene matches: 4. This CDR3 spans 15 amino acids. The study drew participants aged about 18 to 90 years from 20 to 30 US areas. The chain links TRBV5-4 to TRBJ2-5; TRBD2 matches at 9 bases. This sequence originates from a woman aged 60 to 75 who had recovered from COVID-19. Sequenced: PBMCs or T cells enriched from blood (not recorded which). The CDR3: CASSLGSGSGETQYF. The CDR3 DNA sequence: TGTGCCAGCAGCTTGGGTAGCGGGAGCGGAGAGACCCAGTACTTC.